Listed below are T cell receptor beta chains from one sample, sequenced in a study of beta chain features in type 1 diabetes. Produced via immunoSEQ multiplex PCR; TCRdb's table is partial and in-frame only. The repertoire holds around 250,000 clones, with roughly 22% as singletons. The sample taken for sequencing was naive CD4+ T cells from blood. All receptors derive from a woman aged 40 to 55 with type 1 diabetes. Each CDR3 is given with its conserved first and last residue. The D gene is left open where the match is weak. Rows give clone size only sometimes, using once, few, many, or a class for an expanded clone.

J,D,V,size,DNA,CDR3
TRBJ2-2,TRBD1,TRBV4-3,.,TGCGCCAGCAGCCCCGCTGACAGGGCGAACACCGGGGAGCTGTTTTTT,CASSPADRANTGELFF
TRBJ2-1,.,TRBV19,.,TGTGCCAGTAGTATAGCACAGGGTATCGATGAGCAGTTCTTC,CASSIAQGIDEQFF
TRBJ1-2,.,TRBV7-3,.,TGTGCCAGCAGCTCAGGATATGGCTACACCTTC,CASSSGYGYTF
TRBJ2-6,TRBD1,TRBV4-1,few,TGCGCCAGCAGCCAAGGATCAGGGGGCTCTGGGGCCAACGTCCTGACTTTC,CASSQGSGGSGANVLTF
TRBJ2-7,TRBD2,TRBV29-1,.,TGCAGCGTATACGTTCGGCGGGAGCTTGACGAGCAGTACTTC,CSVYVRRELDEQYF
TRBJ2-5,TRBD1,TRBV5-1,few,TGCGCCAGCAGCTTGGCAGGGGGAGAGACCCAGTACTTC,CASSLAGGETQYF
TRBJ1-2,.,TRBV20-1,few,TGCAGTGCCTCCTATGGCTACACCTTC,CSASYGYTF
TRBJ1-1,.,TRBV15,few,TGTGCCACCAGCCGCGAGAGGGTTAACACTGAAGCTTTCTTT,CATSRERVNTEAFF
TRBJ2-7,TRBD1,TRBV5-1,.,TGCGCCAGCAGCCGGGGACAGGGGGCCTACGAGCAGTACTTC,CASSRGQGAYEQYF
TRBJ2-5,TRBD1,TRBV25-1,.,TGTGCCAGCAGTGTGAGACAGGGAGTGGAGACCCAGTACTTC,CASSVRQGVETQYF
TRBJ2-5,.,TRBV7-3,.,TGTGCCAGCAGCCCGGACAGATCGAGGGAGACCCAGTACTTC,CASSPDRSRETQYF
TRBJ2-4,TRBD2,TRBV29-1,.,TGCAGCGTCGCTCCCACAAGACTAGCGGGAGTTGGGGGAAACATTCAGTACTTC,CSVAPTRLAGVGGNIQYF
TRBJ2-1,TRBD2,TRBV9,few,TGTGCCAGCAACCCCGGGGGAGGGGACTACAATGAGCAGTTCTTC,CASNPGGGDYNEQFF
TRBJ2-7,.,TRBV5-4,.,TGTGCCAGCAGGGACTCGGGCAGCTACGAGCAGTACTTC,CASRDSGSYEQYF
TRBJ2-7,.,TRBV6-6,few,TGTGCCAGCGGCCACTCCTACGAGCAGTACTTC,CASGHSYEQYF
TRBJ2-5,TRBD1,TRBV28,.,TGTGCCAGCAGTTCAAAACAGGGGGCGGGAGAGACCCAGTACTTC,CASSSKQGAGETQYF
TRBJ1-3,.,TRBV11-2,.,TGTGCCAGCAGCTTAGTAACGGCAGGCCTTACTGGAAACACCATATATTTT,CASSLVTAGLTGNTIYF
TRBJ1-2,TRBD1,TRBV29-1,few,TGCAGCACCAGTCAGGGACAGGAGCACTCGCTTTATGGCTACACCTTC,CSTSQGQEHSLYGYTF
TRBJ2-7,TRBD1,TRBV18,.,TGTGCCAGCTCACTGGGACAGGGGGGCGACGAGCAGTACTTC,CASSLGQGGDEQYF
TRBJ2-7,.,TRBV2,.,TGTGCCAGCAGGAGGGCGGAACCGTACGAGCAGTACTTC,CASRRAEPYEQYF
TRBJ1-1,.,TRBV4-2,.,TGTGCCAGCAGCCGTCGCGGGGTATACGTCCCTGAAGCTTTCTTT,CASSRRGVYVPEAFF